The sequence of this T cell receptor beta chain was determined in a study of blood T cell repertoires in COVID-19. The CDR3 runs 15 residues. Per the germline V gene, CDR1 is MDHEN and CDR2 is SYDVKM. V was pared by 6 bases and J by 0 bases, with 2 bases of the junction left unmatched. Seattle cases were enrolled at active infection and followed longitudinally. TCRdb's copy holds only in-frame clones and misses some; the assay was immunoSEQ multiplex PCR. The data hold about 290,000 clones, with about 90% observed a single time. The chain joins TRBV28 to TRBJ2-1; 10 nucleotides agree with TRBD2. Sequenced input: peripheral blood. This receptor was identified in a woman in her thirties with COVID-19, enrolled during active disease. CDR3 in DNA: TGTGCCAGCAGAGCGGGGGGGGGCTCCTACAATGAGCAGTTCTTC. This sequence encodes CASRAGGGSYNEQFF.